The 16 T cell receptor beta chains in this list originate from one sample, sequenced in a study of CD8 T cells in ankylosing spondylitis. No cognate antigen is known for these TCRs. Each CDR3 protein is one row after TCRdb ran MiXCR on the 5' RACE reads. This table holds 220,000 or so distinct CDR3 sequences, about 18% found once. Overall study results and limits: A TCR beta motif made of about 8 highly homologous variants seemed typical of ankylosing spondylitis blood.

The sequenced sample consisted of blood, either unsorted or a sorted T cell fraction (not recorded which). These receptors originate from a male donor with ankylosing spondylitis.

The chain has TRBV12-3 or TRBV12-4 and TRBJ1-1, with 10 bases aligning to TRBD1. The trim removed 3 bases at V and 10 bases at J, leaving 8 bases unmatched. The CDR3 runs 14 residues. Here the CDR3 reads CASSFGTGAASAFF. CDR3 sequence (DNA): TGTGCCAGCAGTTTTGGGACAGGGGCGGCATCAGCTTTCTTT.

The chain has TRBV7-9 and TRBJ1-2, with 7 positions matching TRBD1. Trimming cost V 11 bases and J 4 bases; bases outside gene matches: 10. Looked up from germline, CDR1 is SEHNR and CDR2 is FQNEAQ (reference sequence). The CDR3 runs to 13 residues. The CDR3 nucleotides read TGTGCCGGATGGCCAGGGGGTTTCTATGGCTACACCTTC. It is translated as CAGWPGGFYGYTF.

The gene calls are TRBV12-3 or TRBV12-4 and TRBJ1-1; D not certain. The CDR3 has 14 amino acids. Trimming left V 4 bases short and J 1 base short, with 10 bases between. DNA of the CDR3: TGTGCCAGCAGTTCCGGGGAAACGAACACTGAAGCTTTCTTT. This sequence encodes CASSSGETNTEAFF.

The V and J genes are TRBV29-1 and TRBJ2-7, with 12 bases matching TRBD1. The length of the CDR3 is 15 residues. Germline lookup yields CDR1 SQVTM and CDR2 ANQGSEA. With 3 bases clipped from V and 3 bases from J, the junction kept 6 bases outside the gene matches. CDR3 sequence (DNA): TGCAGCGTTGAGGAGGGACAGGGGGCGCGCTACGAGCAGTACTTC. Translated: CSVEEGQGARYEQYF.

This clonotype was detected a few times. The chain uses TRBV4-3 and TRBJ2-7, with a possible D match to TRBD1 (6 bases). The V gene's germline CDR1 is LGHNA and CDR2 YSLEER. Trimming removed 3 bases from V and 4 bases from J, with 10 bases in between. The CDR3 covers 13 residues. The CDR3 is CASSHRQGYEQYF. The CDR3 DNA reads as TGCGCCAGCAGCCATAGGCAGGGGTACGAGCAGTACTTC.

There are a few counts of this clonotype. V is TRBV19 and J is TRBJ1-5, with D unresolved. With 5 bases removed from V and 7 bases from J, the gap between germline ends came to 18 bases. The CDR3 is made up of 15 amino acids. Germline CDR1 LNHDA, CDR2 SQIVND (reference sequence). CDR3 protein: CASSPTRLYLQPQHF. Written as DNA, the CDR3 is TGTGCCAGTAGTCCCACCAGGCTTTACCTGCAGCCCCAGCATTTT.

V usage is TRBV9 and J usage is TRBJ2-7; the match to TRBD2 covers 10 bases. From germline, CDR1 is SGDLS and CDR2 YYNGEE. The ends lost 0 bases at V and 3 bases at J; junction bases unmatched: 3. The CDR3 spans 15 residues. CDR3 in amino acids: CASSVGASGSYEQYF. As DNA, the CDR3 is TGTGCCAGCAGCGTAGGAGCTAGCGGGAGCTACGAGCAGTACTTC.

This clonotype was seen a few times. The V gene is TRBV20-1, the J gene TRBJ2-1; possibly TRBD1 or TRBD2 for D (5 bases each). V shed 7 bases and J shed 7 bases, with 17 bases lying between them. CDR3 size: 13 residues. Germline loops: CDR1 DFQATT, CDR2 SNEGSKA (reference sequence). The CDR3 DNA sequence: TGCAGTGTCCCCGGGACCGACCAGAATGAGCAGTTCTTC. Its protein is CSVPGTDQNEQFF.

This clonotype was found many times. This chain connects TRBV4-1 to TRBJ1-2; TRBD1 matches at 9 bases. The CDR3 length is 14 residues. J lost 5 bases, V lost 1 base, and 2 bases had no gene match. The germline V gene encodes CDR1 MGHRA and CDR2 YSYEKL. CDR3 sequence (DNA): TGCGCCAGCAGCCAAGGACAGGGGGTATATGGCTACACCTTC. This encodes CASSQGQGVYGYTF.

The chain uses TRBV6-1 and TRBJ2-5; D remains unclear. The CDR3 spans 16 residues. V was clipped by 6 bases and J by 2 bases, with 19 bases between them. Looked up from germline, CDR1 is MNHNS and CDR2 is SASEGT. DNA of the CDR3: TGTGCCAGCAGCCTAACCACCGGGCCCCGACAAGAGACCCAGTACTTC. Protein: CASSLTTGPRQETQYF.

V is TRBV4-1 and J is TRBJ2-1, with a weak D call TRBD2 (5 bases). This CDR3 has 16 amino acids. Germline V gives CDR1 MGHRA, CDR2 YSYEKL. V was cut by 0 bases and J by 4 bases, with 13 bases left in between. The CDR3 spells CASSQDRYSGYNEQFF. CDR3 coding DNA: TGCGCCAGCAGCCAAGATCGGTACAGCGGTTACAATGAGCAGTTCTTC.

The table lists this clonotype with a few counts. This chain links TRBV12-3 or TRBV12-4 with TRBJ2-7; 10 bases map to TRBD2. The trim removed 5 bases at V and 0 bases at J, leaving 7 bases unmatched. CDR3 length: 16 amino acids. CDR3 coding DNA: TGTGCCAGCAGTCCTGGGGGACTAGCGAGCTCCTACGAGCAGTACTTC. Translation: CASSPGGLASSYEQYF.

The V and J genes are TRBV5-4 and TRBJ1-1, with unresolved D. This CDR3 is built from 14 residues. Germline CDR1 SGHNT, CDR2 YYREEE (reference sequence). Trimming stripped 0 bases from V and 2 bases from J, with 8 bases between. CDR3 in DNA: TGTGCCAGCAGCTTGGAGTATGGTAACACTGAAGCTTTCTTT. It yields the protein CASSLEYGNTEAFF.

Many counts were recorded for this clonotype. The genes are TRBV12-3 or TRBV12-4 and TRBJ1-2; the match to TRBD1 covers 7 bases. Trimming cost V 2 bases and J 5 bases; bases outside gene matches: 8. CDR3 length: 15 residues. DNA of the CDR3: TGTGCCAGCAGTTTATCCCTCGGGACAGAGTATGGCTACACCTTC. Protein product: CASSLSLGTEYGYTF.

This clonotype showed up just a few times. The rearrangement joins TRBV5-1 to TRBJ2-5; weak D call: TRBD2 (6 bases). The CDR3 totals 15 residues. Germline V CDR1 and CDR2: SGHRS, YFSETQ. V shed 1 base and J shed 4 bases, with 14 bases lying between them. As DNA, the CDR3 is TGCGCCAGCAGCTTGCAGGGCGGGGAAGGAGAGACCCAGTACTTC. It codes for CASSLQGGEGETQYF.

This clonotype turned up a few times. The chain's CDR3 is CASSQDLVGGRTGELFF. In DNA, the CDR3 is TGTGCCAGCAGCCAAGATTTGGTGGGAGGGCGGACCGGGGAGCTGTTTTTT. This chain links TRBV4-2 with TRBJ2-2; TRBD2 matches 7 bases. V was pared by 0 bases and J by 5 bases, with 9 bases of the junction left unmatched. The CDR3 totals 17 residues. Germline V lookup: CDR1 LGHNA, CDR2 YNFKEQ.